This T cell receptor beta chain derives from a study of vaccination and CD4 T cells after COVID-19. About the study: Convalescent donors totaled six males and four females, including two who were Hispanic. Cells were stimulated with overlapping spike peptides from SARS-CoV-2, HCoV-NL63, HCoV-OC43 and HCoV-229E.

At the Johns Hopkins FTIC core, DNA taken from cultured CD4+ T cells was sequenced by way of the Oncomine TCR Beta short-read assay. From the PCR reads, TCRdb called clonotypes with MiXCR, one entry per CDR3 protein. The sample holds under 25,000 distinct CDR3 sequences; 26% are singletons and the top ten take approximately 10%. As to treatment: approximately 9-day PBMC culture with coronavirus spike peptide pools or control peptides (ViraFEST assay). Antigen-specific T cells were expanded with peptide pools by ViraFEST, and TCRs were then sequenced. At both days 3 and 7, half the medium was replaced with fresh IL-2 medium. Only a few counts were recorded for this clonotype. Its antigen remains unknown. J gave up 7 bases and V 0 bases, and 12 bases lay outside the gene matches. Germline CDR1 and CDR2: DFQATT and SNEGSKA (reference sequence). This CDR3 comprises 16 residues.

The rearrangement links TRBV20-1 to TRBJ2-1; 7 bases map to TRBD2. The specimen sequenced was cultured CD4+ T cells from blood. The receptor comes from a human donor with COVID-19. The CDR3: CSARDWRGSRGNEQFF. CDR3 nucleotides: TGCAGTGCTAGAGATTGGCGGGGGAGCAGAGGGAATGAGCAGTTCTTC.